The 4 T cell receptor beta chains below were found in one sample sequenced in a study of T cell responses to AZD1222 COVID-19 vaccine (dated by TCRdb to 2020 to 2022). Library creation used the immunoSEQ multiplex PCR assay. Held by TCRdb, this immuneACCESS table contains in-frame sequences only and omits some clones. Under half of the omission traces to an unresolved V gene where checked; the cause of the rest is unknown. This sample is represented by some 150,000 clones; about 87% of them were singletons. Roughly 2.9% of the sample goes to the ten largest clones. This specimen's time point label, interpreted: baseline before first vaccination. This specimen was peripheral blood, taken on day 0 of AZD1222 vaccination. The source of these receptors is an adult in good health.

This sequence joins TRBV19 and TRBJ1-5, with D possibly matching TRBD1 (6 bases). The V and J ends lost 7 bases and 2 bases respectively, with 15 bases between them. The germline V gene has CDR1 LNHDA and CDR2 SQIVND (reference sequence). The CDR3 is 15 amino acids. The CDR3 DNA reads as TGTGCCAGTAACAAAGCACAGGGACGCAATCAGCCCCAGCATTTT. It yields the protein CASNKAQGRNQPQHF.

The rearrangement links TRBV24-1 to TRBJ1-2; D not resolved. Per the germline V gene, CDR1 is KGHDR and CDR2 is SFDVKD. Trimming left V 4 bases short and J 8 bases short, with 10 bases between. This CDR3 has 12 amino acids. Here the CDR3 reads CATSDVGSGYTF. The CDR3 DNA is TGTGCCACCAGTGACGTAGGTAGCGGCTACACCTTC.

This sequence joins TRBV18 and TRBJ1-5; D not certain. This CDR3 region has 13 residues. Deletions cut 3 bases from V and 7 bases from J, with 10 bases between. Germline assignment: CDR1 KGHSH and CDR2 LQKENI. The CDR3 bases are TGTGCCAGCTCACCCGACATTTCCCAGCCCCAGCATTTT. It yields the protein CASSPDISQPQHF. Variable domain in full (rest from reference TRBV18 and TRBJ1-5): NAGVMQNPRHLVRRRGQEARLRCSPMKGHSHVYWYRQLPEEGLKFMVYLQKENIIDESGMPKERFSAEFPKEGPSILRIQQVVRGDSAAYFCASSPDISQPQHFGDGTRLSIL.

The chain combines TRBV9 with TRBJ2-7; TRBD1 might be the D (5 bases). V lost 0 bases, J lost 3 bases, and 10 bases lay in between. In germline, CDR1 is SGDLS, CDR2 YYNGEE. There are 14 residues in the CDR3. The CDR3 bases are TGTGCCAGCAGCGTAGGTCAGGGCGGCTACGAGCAGTACTTC. It yields the protein CASSVGQGGYEQYF.